This T cell receptor (beta chain) appears in the sequencing data of a study of cytomegalovirus exposure and HLA in healthy donors. Per germline, CDR1 SQVTM and CDR2 ANQGSEA. V gave up 6 bases and J gave up 6 bases, with 22 bases separating them. The CDR3 contains 15 residues. PCR used 60 Vbeta primers and 13 Jbeta primers. Some clones are missing from TCRdb's copy, which holds only in-frame ones; the method was immunoSEQ multiplex PCR. Altogether roughly 200,000 clones are present, 75% to 85% being singletons, with the ten largest covering less than 2.5%. The donors gave bone marrow, and they were healthy.

The receptor was derived from a woman aged 45-65 years in good health and CMV-seronegative. V gene TRBV29-1 combines with J gene TRBJ2-3; weak D call: TRBD2 (6 bases). The sample comprised PBMCs. This CDR3 reads CSVLTSLGPGDTQYF. CDR3 DNA: TGCAGCGTCCTGACTAGTTTGGGCCCGGGGGATACGCAGTATTTT.